The clone carrying this T cell receptor beta chain was seen a few times. Its antigen is still unknown. This sample is drawn from a study of T-cell reconstitution after alpha-beta-depleted transplantation in children. Whole-study results and caveats: Elevated TCRbeta diversity at day 60 was traced, in some patients, to surviving recipient T cells and thymic progenitors. One year after transplant, T-cell counts and diversity came mostly from newly produced T cells. It was reported that alpha-beta T cells came from several hundred expanded graft clones (about two months after transplant).

As it was prepared, the TCRbeta library received unique molecular identifiers. TCRdb analysed the PCR reads with MiXCR anew, one entry per CDR3 protein. The table has some 260,000 distinct CDR3 sequences, 20% to 30% seen once. V lost 4 bases and J lost 2; bases outside the gene matches: 2. The CDR3 covers 15 residues. CDR1 and CDR2 (germline): PRHDT, FYEKMQ (reference sequence). The source is a female patient aged 2 to 10 who had a stem cell transplant for congenital amegakaryocytic thrombocytopenia, so the T cells may come from the graft donor. The sample in question was PBMCs, mostly from graft donor cells, obtained 360 days after TCRalphabeta/CD19-depleted stem cell transplant. This rearrangement joins TRBV13 to TRBJ2-3; 11 positions match TRBD2. CDR3 sequence: CASSSGLAVTDTQYF. The CDR3 nucleotides read TGTGCCAGCAGCTCGGGACTAGCGGTCACAGATACGCAGTATTTT.